These T cell receptor beta chains were read from a single sample in a study of sequential checkpoint blockade in melanoma. The method was immunoSEQ multiplex PCR; TCRdb's version includes in-frame clones alone and lacks a portion of them. The sample yields 13,000 or so clones, roughly four fifths seen once. The sequenced sample was CD8+ T cells sorted from blood (inferred from file names), obtained from a patient given nivolumab and ipilimumab in sequence. All receptors come from a human donor with melanoma. Each CDR3 is given with its conserved first and last residue. A D gene is named only where the DNA matches it firmly. A clone size is listed for some rows: how often the clone was seen (once, few, many), or a class if it is expanded.

cdr3_nt	cdr3_aa	cdr3_length	clone_size	d_call	v_call	j_call
TGTGCCAGCAGCAGGACAGGGGCCCTTGAGACCCAGTACTTC	CASSRTGALETQYF	14	NA	TRBD1	TRBV6-6	TRBJ2-5
TGTGCCAGCAGTTTACACGACAGAGATACGCAGTATTTT	CASSLHDRDTQYF	13	once	NA	TRBV27	TRBJ2-3
TGTGCCAGCAGCGGCCCCCCTAACGGGGAGCTGTTTTTT	CASSGPPNGELFF	13	NA	NA	TRBV9	TRBJ2-2
TGTGCCAGAAGCTTGGGGGTAGCGGGAGGTTGGCAAGAGACCCAGTACTTC	CARSLGVAGGWQETQYF	17	NA	TRBD2	TRBV5-3	TRBJ2-5
TGTGCCAGTAGTATTGGGGACTACCCCACCGGGGAGCTGTTTTTT	CASSIGDYPTGELFF	15	NA	TRBD2	TRBV19	TRBJ2-2
TGTGCCAGCAGCGCCCCCGGGACTAGCGGAAACGAGCAGTACTTC	CASSAPGTSGNEQYF	15	NA	TRBD2	TRBV9	TRBJ2-7
TGCGCCAGCAGCCAAGATTCAAGGACAGCAGCCTACGAGCAGTACTTC	CASSQDSRTAAYEQYF	16	few	NA	TRBV4-1	TRBJ2-7
TGTGCCAGCAGTTTCGGGGGAGGGACTGAAGCTTTCTTT	CASSFGGGTEAFF	13	large	NA	TRBV27	TRBJ1-1
TGCGCCAGCAGTGAGTCCGGAGCGTTTGGTTCCTACAATGAGCAGTTCTTC	CASSESGAFGSYNEQFF	17	NA	NA	TRBV10-1	TRBJ2-1
TGTGCCAGCATGAGCGGGACGAAGTACGAGCAGTACTTC	CASMSGTKYEQYF	13	NA	TRBD2	TRBV7-8	TRBJ2-7
TGTGCCAGCAGCGACCGGCGGGCCCCGGTATACAATGAGCAGTTCTTC	CASSDRRAPVYNEQFF	16	NA	NA	TRBV13	TRBJ2-1
TGTGCCAGCAAGGAGGGCTACGAGCAGTACTTC	CASKEGYEQYF	11	NA	NA	TRBV27	TRBJ2-7
TGTGCCAGCAGCGGGGGAGGAAGGACCGGGGAGCTGTTTTTT	CASSGGGRTGELFF	14	NA	NA	TRBV9	TRBJ2-2
TGTGCCAGCAGTTTACGGCAGGTGAACACTGAAGCTTTCTTT	CASSLRQVNTEAFF	14	NA	NA	TRBV28	TRBJ1-1
TGTGCCAGCAGCTTACCCGGGACTAGCCGGGATGAGCAGTTCTTC	CASSLPGTSRDEQFF	15	NA	TRBD2	TRBV7-9	TRBJ2-1
TGTGCCAGCAGACTGACGACAGGGCCCTACAATGAGCAGTTCTTC	CASRLTTGPYNEQFF	15	NA	TRBD1	TRBV6-5	TRBJ2-1
TGTGCCACTCGCTTGGGCGGGAGGGGGTACGAGCAGTACTTC	CATRLGGRGYEQYF	14	NA	TRBD2	TRBV27	TRBJ2-7
TGTGCCAGCAGTTTGTCACAGGGGGCGCGCGAGCAGTACTTC	CASSLSQGAREQYF	14	NA	TRBD1	TRBV27	TRBJ2-7
TGTGCCATCACCGCGGACAGAAGCTACGAGCAGTACTTC	CAITADRSYEQYF	13	NA	NA	TRBV10-3	TRBJ2-7
TGTGCCAGCAGCAACAATCCCCAATACGAGCAGTACTTC	CASSNNPQYEQYF	13	NA	NA	TRBV7-8	TRBJ2-7
TGTGCCAGCACCCGGGGGGTGTTCGCCGGGGAGCTGTTTTTT	CASTRGVFAGELFF	14	NA	TRBD2	TRBV6-5	TRBJ2-2
TGTGCCAGCAGCTTAGCGCGGAGAGAGAACTCTGGGGCCAACGTCCTGACTTTC	CASSLARRENSGANVLTF	18	once	NA	TRBV7-9	TRBJ2-6
TGTGCCAGCAGAAAGGACAGGGGCTTTGGAAACACCATATATTTT	CASRKDRGFGNTIYF	15	NA	TRBD1	TRBV5-5	TRBJ1-3
TGCGCCAGCAGCCAAGATGAGGGACAGGGCTCTGAAGCTTTCTTT	CASSQDEGQGSEAFF	15	NA	TRBD1	TRBV4-1	TRBJ1-1
TGCGCCAGCAGCCAACTGGACAACTCCTACAATGAGCAGTTCTTC	CASSQLDNSYNEQFF	15	few	NA	TRBV4-1	TRBJ2-1
TGTGCCATCGACAGTAATGGCTCCTACGAGCAGTACTTC	CAIDSNGSYEQYF	13	NA	NA	TRBV2	TRBJ2-7
TGTGCCAGCAGCCCACTCGGGACAGGCTACAATGAGCAGTTCTTC	CASSPLGTGYNEQFF	15	NA	TRBD1	TRBV7-2	TRBJ2-1
TGTGCCAGCAGCTTAACGGGAGCTTCCTACGAGCAGTACTTC	CASSLTGASYEQYF	14	NA	NA	TRBV7-6	TRBJ2-7
TGCAGCGTTGAGGGGCGGGAGGGCAATGAGCAGTTCTTC	CSVEGREGNEQFF	13	NA	TRBD2	TRBV29-1	TRBJ2-1
TGTGCCAGCAGCTTACTGCGGGCTAGCACAGATACGCAGTATTTT	CASSLLRASTDTQYF	15	NA	NA	TRBV7-8	TRBJ2-3
TGTGCCAGCAGCTTGGCCCTGACTAGCGGCCCCTACGAGCAGTACTTC	CASSLALTSGPYEQYF	16	once	TRBD2	TRBV7-2	TRBJ2-7
TGCATGGGGACAATCGAGAACACTGAAGCTTTCTTT	CMGTIENTEAFF	12	NA	NA	TRBV29-1	TRBJ1-1
TGTGCCACCAGCTTACCCCCTCGACAGGGTCCCTACGAGCAGTACTTC	CATSLPPRQGPYEQYF	16	large	TRBD1	TRBV15	TRBJ2-7
TGTGCCAGCAGCCATTCCGGGGTGCACTTTGAGGGCTACACCTTC	CASSHSGVHFEGYTF	15	NA	NA	TRBV4-2	TRBJ1-2
TGCGCCAGCAACGCTCGTGAGGGAAGCTATGGCTACACCTTC	CASNAREGSYGYTF	14	NA	NA	TRBV5-1	TRBJ1-2
TGTGCCAGCAGTCCAGCCCGTGGACTAGCGGGAGACTCTGGGGCCAACGTCCTGACTTTC	CASSPARGLAGDSGANVLTF	20	NA	TRBD2	TRBV28	TRBJ2-6
TGTGCCAGCAGCTTAGAAAGGGGGCAGGTTGAAAAACTGTTTTTT	CASSLERGQVEKLFF	15	NA	TRBD1	TRBV11-2	TRBJ1-4
TGTGCCAGCAGTTTTCTAGCGGGAGATGACGATGAGCAGTTCTTC	CASSFLAGDDDEQFF	15	NA	TRBD2	TRBV28	TRBJ2-1
TGTGCCATCAGTGAGTCCGTCCAGGGGGCAGACTATGGCTACACCTTC	CAISESVQGADYGYTF	16	NA	TRBD1	TRBV10-3	TRBJ1-2
TGTGCCAGCAGCTCCGCGAGGTGGCTGAACACTGAAGCTTTCTTT	CASSSARWLNTEAFF	15	NA	NA	TRBV7-2	TRBJ1-1
TGTGCCAGCAGCGCACCAGGGGGATTGACGAATGAGCAGTTCTTC	CASSAPGGLTNEQFF	15	once	TRBD1	TRBV13	TRBJ2-1
TGTGCCAGCGGAAGGACAGGGCGAGAGCAGTTCTTC	CASGRTGREQFF	12	NA	TRBD1	TRBV25-1	TRBJ2-1
TGTGCCAGCAGTTTGGGTACAGTCAATAGGCCCCAGCATTTT	CASSLGTVNRPQHF	14	NA	NA	TRBV28	TRBJ1-5
TGTGCCAGCAGTTACTCGGAAGGGGGTCAGCCCCAGCATTTT	CASSYSEGGQPQHF	14	NA	NA	TRBV6-5	TRBJ1-5